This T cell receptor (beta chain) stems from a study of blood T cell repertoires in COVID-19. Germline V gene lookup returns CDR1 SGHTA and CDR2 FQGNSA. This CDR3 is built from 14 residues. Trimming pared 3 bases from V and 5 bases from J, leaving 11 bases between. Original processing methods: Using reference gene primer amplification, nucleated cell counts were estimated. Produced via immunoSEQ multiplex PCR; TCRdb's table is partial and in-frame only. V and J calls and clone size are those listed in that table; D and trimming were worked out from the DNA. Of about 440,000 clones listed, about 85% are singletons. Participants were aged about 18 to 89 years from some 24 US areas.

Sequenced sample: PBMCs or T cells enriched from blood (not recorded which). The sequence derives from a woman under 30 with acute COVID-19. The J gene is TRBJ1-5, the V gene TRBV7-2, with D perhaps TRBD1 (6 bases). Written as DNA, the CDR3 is TGTGCCAGCAGCTTTGGGGGGGCGTATCAGCCCCAGCATTTT. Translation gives CASSFGGAYQPQHF.